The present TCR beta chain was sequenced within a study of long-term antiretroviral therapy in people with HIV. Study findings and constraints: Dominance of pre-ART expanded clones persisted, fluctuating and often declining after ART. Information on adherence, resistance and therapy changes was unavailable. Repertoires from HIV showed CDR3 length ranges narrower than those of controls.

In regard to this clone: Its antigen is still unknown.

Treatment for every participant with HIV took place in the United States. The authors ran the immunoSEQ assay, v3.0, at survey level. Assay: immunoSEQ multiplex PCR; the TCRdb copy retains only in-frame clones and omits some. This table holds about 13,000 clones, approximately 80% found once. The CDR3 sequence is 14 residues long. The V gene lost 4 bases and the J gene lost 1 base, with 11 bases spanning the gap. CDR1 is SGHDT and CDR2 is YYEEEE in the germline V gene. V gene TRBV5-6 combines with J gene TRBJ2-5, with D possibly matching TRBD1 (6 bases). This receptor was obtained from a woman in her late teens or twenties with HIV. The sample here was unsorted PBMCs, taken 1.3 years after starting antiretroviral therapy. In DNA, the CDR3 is TGTGCCAGCAGCCCCACAGGGCTCCAAGAGACCCAGTACTTC. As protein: CASSPTGLQETQYF.